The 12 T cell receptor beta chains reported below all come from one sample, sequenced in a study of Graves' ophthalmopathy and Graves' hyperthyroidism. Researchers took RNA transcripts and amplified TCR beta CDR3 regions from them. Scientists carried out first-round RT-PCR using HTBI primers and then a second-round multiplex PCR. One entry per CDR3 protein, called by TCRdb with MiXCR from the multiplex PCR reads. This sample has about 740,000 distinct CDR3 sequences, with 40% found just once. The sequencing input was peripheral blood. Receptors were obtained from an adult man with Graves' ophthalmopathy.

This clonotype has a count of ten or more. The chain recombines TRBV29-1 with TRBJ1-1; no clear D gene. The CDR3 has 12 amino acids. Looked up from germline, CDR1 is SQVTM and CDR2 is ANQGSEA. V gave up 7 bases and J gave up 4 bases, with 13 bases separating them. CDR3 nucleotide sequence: TGCAGCGGAATAGGGCCGAGCACTGAAGCTTTCTTT. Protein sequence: CSGIGPSTEAFF.

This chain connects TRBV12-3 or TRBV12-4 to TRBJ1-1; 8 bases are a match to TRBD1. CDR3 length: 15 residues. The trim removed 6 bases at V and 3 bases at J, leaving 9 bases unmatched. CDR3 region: CASSGSDRVDTEAFF. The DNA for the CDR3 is TGTGCCAGCAGCGGGTCGGACAGGGTGGACACTGAAGCTTTCTTT.

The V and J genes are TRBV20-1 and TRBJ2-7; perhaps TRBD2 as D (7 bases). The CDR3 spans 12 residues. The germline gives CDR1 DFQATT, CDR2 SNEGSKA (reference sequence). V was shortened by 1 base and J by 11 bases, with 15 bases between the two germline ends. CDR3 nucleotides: TGCAGTGCTAGAGCTCGGGGGGCCGCCGAGTACTTC. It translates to CSARARGAAEYF.

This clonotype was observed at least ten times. The CDR3 nucleotides are TGCGCCAGCAGACTCCGCGAGGCCTACGAGCAGTACTTC. The encoded protein is CASRLREAYEQYF. V and J are TRBV10-2 and TRBJ2-7; D unresolved. The CDR3 length is 13 residues. Per the germline V gene, CDR1 is WSHSY and CDR2 is SAAADI. Trimming stripped 6 bases from V and 2 bases from J, with 11 bases between.

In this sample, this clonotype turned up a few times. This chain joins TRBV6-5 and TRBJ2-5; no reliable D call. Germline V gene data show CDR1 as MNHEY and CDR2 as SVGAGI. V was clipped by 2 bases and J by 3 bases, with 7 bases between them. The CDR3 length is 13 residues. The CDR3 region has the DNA TGTGCCAGCAGTTACGCGTCAGAAGAGACCCAGTACTTC. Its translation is CASSYASEETQYF.

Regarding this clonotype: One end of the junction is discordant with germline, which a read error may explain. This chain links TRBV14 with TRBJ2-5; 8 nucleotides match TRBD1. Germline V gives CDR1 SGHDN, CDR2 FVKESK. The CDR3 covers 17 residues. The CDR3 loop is CASSQARQGMMGETQHF. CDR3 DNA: TGTGCCAGCAGCCAAGCAAGACAGGGGATGATGGGGGAGACCCAGCACTTC.

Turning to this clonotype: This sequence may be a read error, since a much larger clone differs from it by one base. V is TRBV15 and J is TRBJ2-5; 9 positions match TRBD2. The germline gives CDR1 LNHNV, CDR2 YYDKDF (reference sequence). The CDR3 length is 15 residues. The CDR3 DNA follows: TGTGCCACCAGCAAGGGCGGGGGGGTATTAGAGACCCGGTACTTC. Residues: CATSKGGGVLETRYF.

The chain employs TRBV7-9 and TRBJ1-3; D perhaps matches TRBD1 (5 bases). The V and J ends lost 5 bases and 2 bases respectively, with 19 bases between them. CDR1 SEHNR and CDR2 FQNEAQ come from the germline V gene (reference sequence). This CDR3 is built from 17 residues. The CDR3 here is CASSTAQEVIAGNTIYF. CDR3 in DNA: TGTGCCAGCAGCACAGCACAGGAGGTTATCGCTGGAAACACCATATATTTT.

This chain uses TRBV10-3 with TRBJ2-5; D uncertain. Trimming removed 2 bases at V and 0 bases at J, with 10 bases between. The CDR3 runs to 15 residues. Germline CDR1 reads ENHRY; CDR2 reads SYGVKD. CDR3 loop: CAISEQQPDQETQYF. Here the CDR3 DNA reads TGTGCCATCAGTGAGCAGCAGCCGGACCAAGAGACCCAGTACTTC.

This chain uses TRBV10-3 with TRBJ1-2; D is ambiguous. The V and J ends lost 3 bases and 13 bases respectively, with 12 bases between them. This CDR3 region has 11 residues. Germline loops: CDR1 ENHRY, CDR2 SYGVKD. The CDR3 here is CAISDGDRVTF. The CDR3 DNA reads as TGTGCCATCAGTGACGGGGATCGTGTCACCTTC.

CDR3 bases: TGTGCCAGCAGCCCCCCGGACAGGGACGACGAGCAGTACTTC. Translation gives CASSPPDRDDEQYF. The chain has TRBV5-4 and TRBJ2-7; 8 bases agree with TRBD1. V lost 4 bases and J lost 5; bases outside the gene matches: 8. The CDR3 length is 14 residues. The V gene's germline CDR1 is SGHNT and CDR2 YYREEE (reference sequence). The full variable domain, with the rest looked up from reference TRBV5-4 and TRBJ2-7, is ETGVTQSPTHLIKTRGQQVTLRCSSQSGHNTVSWYQQALGQGPQFIFQYYREEENGRGNFPPRFSGLQFPNYSSELNVNALELDDSALYLCASSPPDRDDEQYFGPGTRLTVT.

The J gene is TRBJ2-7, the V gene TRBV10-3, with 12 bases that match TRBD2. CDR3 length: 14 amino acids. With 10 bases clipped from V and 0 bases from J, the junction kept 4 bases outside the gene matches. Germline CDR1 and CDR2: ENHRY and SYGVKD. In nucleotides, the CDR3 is TGTGCCACGACTAGCGGGGGACTCTCCTACGAGCAGTACTTC. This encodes CATTSGGLSYEQYF.